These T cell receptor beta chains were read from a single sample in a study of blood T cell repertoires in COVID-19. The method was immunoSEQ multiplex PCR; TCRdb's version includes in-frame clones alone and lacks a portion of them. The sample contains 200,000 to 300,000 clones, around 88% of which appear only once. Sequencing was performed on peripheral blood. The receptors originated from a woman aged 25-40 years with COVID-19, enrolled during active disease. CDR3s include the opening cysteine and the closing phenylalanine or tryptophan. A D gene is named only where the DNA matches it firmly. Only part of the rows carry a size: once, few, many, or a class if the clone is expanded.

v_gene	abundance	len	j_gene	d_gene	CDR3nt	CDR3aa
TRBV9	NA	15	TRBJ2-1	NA	TGTGCCAGCAGCGTACTAGGGAGCTCCTACAATGAGCAGTTCTTC	CASSVLGSSYNEQFF
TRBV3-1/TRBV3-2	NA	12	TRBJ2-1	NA	TGTGCCAGCAGCCCCCTGGGCGTAGAGCAGTTCTTC	CASSPLGVEQFF
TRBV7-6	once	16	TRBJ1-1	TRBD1	TGTGCCAGCAGCTCCGGGACAGGGGAAGGCGGCACTGAAGCTTTCTTT	CASSSGTGEGGTEAFF
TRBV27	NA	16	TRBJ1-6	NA	TGTGCCAGCAGTTATGGCAGGGGAATGATTAATTCACCCCTCCACTTT	CASSYGRGMINSPLHF
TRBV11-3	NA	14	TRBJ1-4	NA	TGTGCCAGCAGCTTACTGGGACATCGGGAAAAACTGTTTTTT	CASSLLGHREKLFF
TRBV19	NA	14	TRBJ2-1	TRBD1	TGTGCCAGTAGTATAGTACAGGGGGACAATGAGCAGTTCTTC	CASSIVQGDNEQFF
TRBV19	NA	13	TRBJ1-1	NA	TGTGCCAGTAGTATTGCGAGGGAGGGCGAAGCTTTCTTT	CASSIAREGEAFF
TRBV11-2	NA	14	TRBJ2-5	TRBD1	TGTGCCAGCAGCTTCGGACAGGGGGGAGAGACCCAGTACTTC	CASSFGQGGETQYF
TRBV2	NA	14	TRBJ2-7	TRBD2	TGTGCCAGCCGCCCGGGACTAGCGGGTTCCGAGCAGTACTTC	CASRPGLAGSEQYF
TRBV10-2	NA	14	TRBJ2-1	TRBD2	TGCGCCAGCAGCGGACTAGCGGGAGGCAATGAGCAGTTCTTC	CASSGLAGGNEQFF
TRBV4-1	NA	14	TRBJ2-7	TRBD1	TGCGCCAGCAGCCAGGGACAGGGAGCCTACGAGCAGTACTTC	CASSQGQGAYEQYF
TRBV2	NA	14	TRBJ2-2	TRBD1	TGTGCCACCGCCGGGACAGGGGTCACCGGGGAGCTGTTTTTT	CATAGTGVTGELFF
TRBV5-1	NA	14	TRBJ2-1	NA	TGCGCCAGCAGCTTGAGGGATAGGGGAACCAAGCAGTTCTTC	CASSLRDRGTKQFF
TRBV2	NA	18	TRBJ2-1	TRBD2	TGTGCCAGCAGTGAAACTCTCGGACTAGCGGAGCCCTTCCATGAGCAGTTCTTC	CASSETLGLAEPFHEQFF
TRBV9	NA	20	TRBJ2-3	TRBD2	TGTGCCAGCAGCGTAGCCGTGGGACTAGCGGGAGGATCTGGCACAGATACGCAGTATTTT	CASSVAVGLAGGSGTDTQYF
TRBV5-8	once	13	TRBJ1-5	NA	TGTGCCAGCAGCCAACACAGGGATCAGCCCCAGCATTTT	CASSQHRDQPQHF
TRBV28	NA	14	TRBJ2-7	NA	TGTGCCAGCAGTCGCACCCTCGAGCCGGGGGAGCAGTACTTC	CASSRTLEPGEQYF
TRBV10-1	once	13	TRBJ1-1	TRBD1	TGCGCCGGCAGCGTAAACAGGGGGACTGAAGCTTTCTTT	CAGSVNRGTEAFF
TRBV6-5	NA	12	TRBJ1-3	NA	TGTGCCAGCAGTCCAGGGAGAAACACCATATATTTT	CASSPGRNTIYF